This T cell receptor (beta chain) was identified in a study of siplizumab effects on memory and regulatory T cells. Whole-study results and caveats: Researchers could map only a minor fraction of alloreactive clones to unstimulated subsets.

Profiling relied on immunoSEQ multiplex PCR, and the TCRdb table lists in-frame clones only, not all of them. The sample lists around 110,000 clones, approximately 94% occurring once. With respect to this clone: The antigen is not known.

The CDR3 is 14 amino acids. The germline V gene encodes CDR1 SNHLY and CDR2 FYNNEI. The trim removed 6 bases at V and 0 bases at J, leaving 3 bases unmatched. The sequence was collected from a human donor in good health. The gene calls are TRBV2 and TRBJ2-7; 9 nucleotides line up with TRBD1. Source material: non-Treg CD4+ T cells sorted from blood. CDR3 DNA: TGTGCCAGCAGGGAGACAGGGGGCTCCTACGAGCAGTACTTC. Amino acid sequence: CASRETGGSYEQYF.